These T cell receptor beta chains were read from a single sample in a study of blood T cells in healthy people across ages. TCRdb ran MiXCR on the 5' RACE reads and lists one entry per CDR3 protein. This table holds around 750,000 distinct CDR3 sequences, approximately 53% found once. Sequences were obtained from blood. These receptors originate from a man older than 75 in good health. The CDR3 runs from the conserved cysteine through the conserved F or W. The D gene is left open where the match is weak. Clone size appears in some rows only: once, few, many, or a class for an expanded clone.

V gene	clone size	D gene	J gene	CDR3 protein	CDR3 DNA
TRBV29-1	-	-	TRBJ2-5	CSVVGGPGLQYF	TGCAGCGTTGTTGGGGGACCGGGTCTGCAGTACTTC
TRBV20-1	-	-	TRBJ1-2	CSATPDAGHYGYTF	TGCAGTGCTACCCCCGACGCAGGCCACTATGGCTACACCTTC
TRBV24-1	-	-	TRBJ2-1	CATRPGAGTYNEQFF	TGTGCCACCAGGCCGGGTGCGGGTACCTACAATGAGCAGTTCTTC
TRBV18	few	-	TRBJ2-3	CASSPVLGRYAYF	TGTGCCAGCTCACCTGTCCTAGGGAGATACGCGTATTTT
TRBV6-1	-	-	TRBJ2-1	CASERASYNEQFF	TGTGCCAGCGAGAGGGCTTCCTACAATGAGCAGTTCTTC
TRBV29-1	-	-	TRBJ2-3	CSVVRVGYAYF	TGCAGCGTTGTTAGGGTGGGATACGCGTATTTT
TRBV20-1	-	-	TRBJ1-1	CSATQESLSDTEAFF	TGCAGTGCTACCCAAGAATCCCTCTCCGACACTGAAGCTTTCTTT
TRBV18	-	-	TRBJ2-7	CASSPSNTYEQYF	TGTGCCAGCTCCCCGTCCAACACGTACGAGCAGTACTTC
TRBV20-1	few	-	TRBJ1-4	CSADLATNEKLFF	TGCAGTGCCGACCTTGCAACTAATGAAAAACTGTTTTTT
TRBV5-1	few	-	TRBJ2-1	CASSLRGHEQFF	TGCGCCAGCAGCTTGCGGGGTCATGAGCAGTTCTTC
TRBV18	-	TRBD2	TRBJ2-5	CASSPRLLQSGSGETQYF	TGTGCCAGCTCCCCGAGACTCCTTCAGAGCGGGAGCGGAGAGACCCAGTACTTC
TRBV2	-	-	TRBJ2-3	CASSDPVWQGTDTQYF	TGTGCCAGCAGTGATCCCGTATGGCAGGGCACAGATACGCAGTATTTT
TRBV12-5	-	-	TRBJ1-2	CASGSPDSSPYGYTF	TGTGCTAGTGGCTCTCCCGACAGCTCCCCCTATGGCTACACCTTC
TRBV12-3/TRBV12-4	-	-	TRBJ2-1	CASSFGGNNEQFF	TGTGCCAGCAGTTTCGGGGGAAACAATGAGCAGTTCTTC
TRBV2	-	-	TRBJ2-1	CASSETGIRGNEQFF	TGTGCCAGCAGCGAAACCGGGATTAGGGGCAATGAGCAGTTCTTC
TRBV12-3/TRBV12-4	-	-	TRBJ2-1	CASLENNEQFF	TGTGCCAGCCTTGAAAACAATGAGCAGTTCTTC
TRBV10-3	few	TRBD1	TRBJ2-7	CAISGLDRGSPSPSIGNPYEQYF	TGTGCCATCAGTGGTTTGGACAGGGGGTCCCCTTCGCCGTCCATCGGGAACCCCTACGAGCAGTACTTC
TRBV7-3	-	TRBD1	TRBJ2-5	CASSLTGTGYETQYF	TGTGCCAGCAGCTTAACCGGGACAGGGTACGAGACCCAGTACTTC
TRBV10-3	-	TRBD1	TRBJ1-4	CAIRTGGEKLFF	TGTGCCATCCGCACAGGGGGGGAAAAACTGTTTTTT
TRBV20-1	-	-	TRBJ2-7	CSARDRASPGEQYF	TGCAGTGCTAGAGATAGAGCATCCCCCGGCGAGCAGTACTTC
TRBV25-1	few	TRBD1	TRBJ1-2	CASSDLDRVRYTF	TGTGCCAGCAGTGACCTGGACAGGGTTCGCTACACCTTC
TRBV13	many	TRBD2	TRBJ2-7	CASSLGTSREQYF	TGTGCCAGCAGCTTAGGGACTAGCCGCGAGCAGTACTTC
TRBV12-3/TRBV12-4	many	-	TRBJ2-7	CASSPQTGTYEQYF	TGTGCCAGCAGTCCCCAGACAGGAACCTACGAGCAGTACTTC
TRBV29-1	many	-	TRBJ2-7	CSVVPSIDEQYF	TGCAGCGTTGTCCCCAGTATAGACGAGCAGTACTTC
TRBV28	-	-	TRBJ2-2	CASSLPNRDTGELFF	TGTGCCAGCAGTTTACCCAACAGGGACACCGGGGAGCTGTTTTTT
TRBV29-1	-	TRBD1	TRBJ2-7	CSAVRQGRTYYEQYF	TGCAGCGCTGTCCGACAGGGGCGTACCTACTACGAGCAGTACTTC
TRBV9	few	-	TRBJ1-2	CASSARDPTGGYTF	TGTGCCAGCAGCGCCCGGGACCCGACGGGTGGCTACACCTTC
TRBV10-3	-	-	TRBJ2-2	CAITSEVPFGELFF	TGTGCCATCACGAGTGAGGTGCCCTTCGGGGAGCTGTTTTTT
TRBV29-1	-	TRBD1	TRBJ2-4	CSVEWTGGLGSIQYF	TGCAGCGTTGAATGGACAGGAGGACTCGGAAGCATTCAGTACTTC
TRBV12-3/TRBV12-4	few	-	TRBJ2-3	CASSRLGADTQYF	TGTGCCAGCAGCAGGTTGGGGGCCGATACGCAGTATTTT
TRBV7-8	few	-	TRBJ2-5	CASSLGLTYDNEQYF	TGTGCCAGCAGCTTAGGACTCACCTATGACAATGAGCAGTACTTC
TRBV10-3	-	-	TRBJ1-5	CAISETGSTLSNQPQHF	TGTGCCATCAGCGAAACTGGTTCGACACTTAGCAATCAGCCCCAGCATTTT
TRBV5-1	-	-	TRBJ1-2	CASSLGQADYGYTF	TGCGCCAGCAGCTTGGGGCAGGCTGACTATGGCTACACCTTC
TRBV5-1	-	TRBD2	TRBJ2-1	CASSLEGTSGTNEQFF	TGCGCCAGCAGCTTGGAAGGGACTAGCGGGACTAATGAGCAGTTCTTC
TRBV3-1	-	-	TRBJ2-3	CASSQEGSGRYAYF	TGTGCCAGCAGCCAAGAAGGATCGGGAAGATACGCGTATTTT
TRBV10-3	-	-	TRBJ1-4	CAISDRVGANEKLFF	TGTGCCATCAGTGATCGAGTCGGGGCTAATGAAAAACTGTTTTTT
TRBV4-1	many	TRBD2	TRBJ2-7	CASSTSTSGTYEQYF	TGCGCCAGCAGCACTTCGACTAGCGGAACCTACGAGCAGTACTTC
TRBV27	once	-	TRBJ2-1	CASSFAEGNEQFF	TGTGCCAGCAGTTTCGCGGAGGGCAATGAGCAGTTCTTC
TRBV13	-	TRBD1	TRBJ1-6	CASSLGDRENAPLHF	TGTGCCAGCAGCCTAGGGGACAGGGAGAATGCACCCCTCCACTTT
TRBV7-9	-	-	TRBJ1-1	CASSRTAGVGNTEAFF	TGTGCCAGCAGCCGAACGGCGGGGGTTGGGAACACTGAAGCTTTCTTT
TRBV3-1	-	-	TRBJ1-2	CASSQGAHSYGYTF	TGTGCCAGCAGCCAGGGGGCGCATAGCTATGGCTACACCTTC
TRBV28	-	TRBD1	TRBJ1-2	CASSFTGTGQYGYTF	TGTGCCAGCAGTTTCACCGGGACAGGGCAGTATGGCTACACCTTC
TRBV5-1	-	TRBD1	TRBJ2-5	CASSQGQYQETQYF	TGCGCCAGCAGCCAGGGACAGTACCAAGAGACCCAGTACTTC
TRBV7-9	many	-	TRBJ2-1	CASSVNRGTPGDNEQFF	TGTGCCAGCAGCGTCAACCGCGGGACTCCCGGGGACAATGAGCAGTTCTTC
TRBV29-1	-	TRBD2	TRBJ2-7	CSVAGLAGVYEQYF	TGCAGCGTGGCGGGACTAGCGGGAGTCTACGAGCAGTACTTC